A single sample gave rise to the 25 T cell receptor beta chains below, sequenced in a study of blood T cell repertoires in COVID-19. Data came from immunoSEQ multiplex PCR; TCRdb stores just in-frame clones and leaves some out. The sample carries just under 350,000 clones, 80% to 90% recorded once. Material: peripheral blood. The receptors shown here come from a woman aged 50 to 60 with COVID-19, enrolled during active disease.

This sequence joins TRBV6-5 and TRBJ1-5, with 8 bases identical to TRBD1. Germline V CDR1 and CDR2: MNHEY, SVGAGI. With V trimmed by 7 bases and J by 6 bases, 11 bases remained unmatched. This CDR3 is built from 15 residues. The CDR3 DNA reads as TGTGCCAGCAAAGGGGGGCAGGGGGCGGGTCAGCCCCAGCATTTT. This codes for CASKGGQGAGQPQHF.

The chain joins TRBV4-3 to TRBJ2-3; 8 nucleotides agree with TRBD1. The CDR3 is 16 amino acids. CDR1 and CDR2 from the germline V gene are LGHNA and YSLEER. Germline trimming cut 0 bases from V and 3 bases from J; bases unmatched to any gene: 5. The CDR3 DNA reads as TGCGCCAGCAGCCAAGATCGGACAGGGCGGACAGATACGCAGTATTTT. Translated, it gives CASSQDRTGRTDTQYF.

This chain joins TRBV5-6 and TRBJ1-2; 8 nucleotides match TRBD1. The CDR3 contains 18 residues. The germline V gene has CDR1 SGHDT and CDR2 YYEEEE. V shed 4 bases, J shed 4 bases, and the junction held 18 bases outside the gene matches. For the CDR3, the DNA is TGTGCCAGCAGCGTGAGACTGGGGGGGACAGGCGCTTTCTATGGCTACACCTTC. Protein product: CASSVRLGGTGAFYGYTF.

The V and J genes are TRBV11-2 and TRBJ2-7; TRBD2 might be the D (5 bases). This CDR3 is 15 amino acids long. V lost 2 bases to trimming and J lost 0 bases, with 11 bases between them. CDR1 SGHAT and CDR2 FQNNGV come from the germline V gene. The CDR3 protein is CASSLSGVNSYEQYF. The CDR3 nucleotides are TGTGCCAGCAGCTTAAGCGGAGTGAACTCCTACGAGCAGTACTTC.

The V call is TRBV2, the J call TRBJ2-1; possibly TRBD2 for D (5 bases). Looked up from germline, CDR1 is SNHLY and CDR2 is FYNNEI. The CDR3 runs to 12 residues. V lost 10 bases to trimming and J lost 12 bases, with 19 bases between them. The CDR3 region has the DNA TGTGCCAAGTCTAACTTGGGGAGAGGGCAGTTCTTC. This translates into CAKSNLGRGQFF.

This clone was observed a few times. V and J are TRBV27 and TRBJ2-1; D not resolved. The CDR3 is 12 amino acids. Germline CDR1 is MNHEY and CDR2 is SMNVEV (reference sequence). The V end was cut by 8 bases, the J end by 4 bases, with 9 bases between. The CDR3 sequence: CASGVAYNEQFF. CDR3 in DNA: TGTGCCAGCGGTGTGGCTTACAATGAGCAGTTCTTC.

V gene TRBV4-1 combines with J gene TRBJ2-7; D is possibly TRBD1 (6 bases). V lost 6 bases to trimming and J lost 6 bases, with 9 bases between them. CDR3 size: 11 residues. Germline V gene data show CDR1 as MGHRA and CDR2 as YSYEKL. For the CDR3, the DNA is TGCGCCAGCAGGATAGGGGGCGAGCAGTACTTC. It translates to CASRIGGEQYF.

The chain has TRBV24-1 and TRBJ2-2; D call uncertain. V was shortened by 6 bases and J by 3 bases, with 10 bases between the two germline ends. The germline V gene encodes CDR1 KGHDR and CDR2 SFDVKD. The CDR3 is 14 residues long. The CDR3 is CATSRGSHTGELFF. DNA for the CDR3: TGTGCCACCAGTAGAGGTAGCCACACCGGGGAGCTGTTTTTT.

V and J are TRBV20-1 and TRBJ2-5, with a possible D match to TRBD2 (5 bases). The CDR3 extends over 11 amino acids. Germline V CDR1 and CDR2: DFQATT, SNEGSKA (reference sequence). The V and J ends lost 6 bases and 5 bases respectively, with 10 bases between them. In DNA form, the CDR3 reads TGCAGTGCCTGGCGAGGGGAGACCCAGTACTTC. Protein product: CSAWRGETQYF.

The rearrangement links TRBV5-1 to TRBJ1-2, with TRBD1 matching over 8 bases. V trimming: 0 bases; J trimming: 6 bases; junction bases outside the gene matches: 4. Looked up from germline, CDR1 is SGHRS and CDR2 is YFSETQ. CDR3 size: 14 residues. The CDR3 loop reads CASSLGQGPNGYTF. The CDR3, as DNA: TGCGCCAGCAGCTTGGGACAGGGGCCTAATGGCTACACCTTC. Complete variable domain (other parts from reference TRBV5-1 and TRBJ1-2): KAGVTQTPRYLIKTRGQQVTLSCSPISGHRSVSWYQQTPGQGLQFLFEYFSETQRNKGNFPGRFSGRQFSNSRSEMNVSTLELGDSALYLCASSLGQGPNGYTFGSGTRLTVV.

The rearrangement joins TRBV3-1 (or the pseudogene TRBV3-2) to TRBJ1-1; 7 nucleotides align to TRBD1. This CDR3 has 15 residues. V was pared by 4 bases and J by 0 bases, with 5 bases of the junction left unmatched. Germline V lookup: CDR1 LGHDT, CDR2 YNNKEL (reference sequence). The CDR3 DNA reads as TGTGCCAGCAGCCCACAGGGGAGCATGAACACTGAAGCTTTCTTT. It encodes CASSPQGSMNTEAFF.

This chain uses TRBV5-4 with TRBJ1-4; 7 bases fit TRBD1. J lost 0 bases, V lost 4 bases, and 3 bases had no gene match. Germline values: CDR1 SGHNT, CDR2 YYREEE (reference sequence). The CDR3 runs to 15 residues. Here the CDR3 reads CASSPGGTTNEKLFF. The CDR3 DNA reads TGTGCCAGCAGCCCAGGGGGGACAACTAATGAAAAACTGTTTTTT.

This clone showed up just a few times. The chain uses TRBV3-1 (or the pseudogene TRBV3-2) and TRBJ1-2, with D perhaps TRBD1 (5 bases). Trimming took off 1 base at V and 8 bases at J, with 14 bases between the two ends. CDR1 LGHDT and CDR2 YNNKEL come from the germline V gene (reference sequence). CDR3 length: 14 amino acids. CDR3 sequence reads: CASSQVGGARGYTF. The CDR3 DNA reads TGTGCCAGCAGCCAAGTCGGGGGTGCGAGGGGCTACACCTTC.

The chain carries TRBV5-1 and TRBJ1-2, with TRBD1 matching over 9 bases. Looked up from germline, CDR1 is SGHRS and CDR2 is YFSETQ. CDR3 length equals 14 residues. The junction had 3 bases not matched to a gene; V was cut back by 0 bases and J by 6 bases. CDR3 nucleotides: TGCGCCAGCAGCTTGGACAGGGGGCAGAATGGCTACACCTTC. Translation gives CASSLDRGQNGYTF.

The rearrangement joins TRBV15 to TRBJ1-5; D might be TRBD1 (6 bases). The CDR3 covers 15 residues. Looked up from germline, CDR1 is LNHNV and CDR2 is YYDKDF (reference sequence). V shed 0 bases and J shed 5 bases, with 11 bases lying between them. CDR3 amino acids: CATSRDWTDYQPQHF. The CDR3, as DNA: TGTGCCACCAGCAGAGATTGGACAGACTATCAGCCCCAGCATTTT.

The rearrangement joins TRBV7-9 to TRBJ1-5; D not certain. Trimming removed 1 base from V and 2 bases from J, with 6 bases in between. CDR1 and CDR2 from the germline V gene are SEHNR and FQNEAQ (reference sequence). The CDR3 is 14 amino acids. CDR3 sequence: CASSLGHGNQPQHF. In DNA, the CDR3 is TGTGCCAGCAGCTTAGGGCACGGCAATCAGCCCCAGCATTTT.

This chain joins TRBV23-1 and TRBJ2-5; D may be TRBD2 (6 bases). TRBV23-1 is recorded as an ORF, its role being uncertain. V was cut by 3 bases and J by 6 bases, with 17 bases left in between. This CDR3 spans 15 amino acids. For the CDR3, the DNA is TGCGCCAGCAGTCAGCCGGAGGTCGCGGGGAAGACCCAGTACTTC. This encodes CASSQPEVAGKTQYF.

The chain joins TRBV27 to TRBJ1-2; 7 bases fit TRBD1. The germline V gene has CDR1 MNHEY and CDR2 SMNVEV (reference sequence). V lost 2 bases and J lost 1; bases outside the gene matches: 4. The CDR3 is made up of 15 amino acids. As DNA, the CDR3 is TGTGCCAGCAGTTTAACCGCAGGGGGTAACTATGGCTACACCTTC. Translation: CASSLTAGGNYGYTF.

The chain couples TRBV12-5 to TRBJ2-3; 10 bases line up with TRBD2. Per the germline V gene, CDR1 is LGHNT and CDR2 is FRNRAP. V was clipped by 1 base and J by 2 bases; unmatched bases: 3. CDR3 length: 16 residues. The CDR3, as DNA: TGTGCTAGTGGTTTGGGACTAGCGGGTCCCACAGATACGCAGTATTTT. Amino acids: CASGLGLAGPTDTQYF.

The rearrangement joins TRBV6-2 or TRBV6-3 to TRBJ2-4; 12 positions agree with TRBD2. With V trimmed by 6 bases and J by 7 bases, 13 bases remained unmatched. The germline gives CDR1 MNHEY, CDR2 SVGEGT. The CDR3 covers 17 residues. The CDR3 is CASSAALAGGPVNIQYF. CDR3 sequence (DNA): TGTGCCAGCAGCGCGGCGCTAGCGGGAGGGCCGGTTAACATTCAGTACTTC.

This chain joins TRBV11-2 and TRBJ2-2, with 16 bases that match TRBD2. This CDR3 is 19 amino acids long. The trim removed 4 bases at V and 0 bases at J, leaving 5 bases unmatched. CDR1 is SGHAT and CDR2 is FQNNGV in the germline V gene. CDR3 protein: CASSSRGLAGGPNTGELFF. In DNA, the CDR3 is TGTGCCAGCAGCTCTAGGGGACTAGCGGGAGGGCCGAACACCGGGGAGCTGTTTTTT.

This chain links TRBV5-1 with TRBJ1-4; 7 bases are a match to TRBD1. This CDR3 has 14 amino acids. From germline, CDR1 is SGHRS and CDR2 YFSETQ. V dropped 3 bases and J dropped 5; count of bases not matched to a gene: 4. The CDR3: CASSSGQYNEKLFF. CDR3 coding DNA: TGCGCCAGCAGCTCGGGACAGTACAATGAAAAACTGTTTTTT.

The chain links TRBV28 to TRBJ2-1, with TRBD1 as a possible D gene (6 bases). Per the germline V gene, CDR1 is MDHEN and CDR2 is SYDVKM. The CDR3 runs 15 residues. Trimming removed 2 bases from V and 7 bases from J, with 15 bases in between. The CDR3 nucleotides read TGTGCCAGCAGTTTAGCCGACAGGTCTAAAAATGAGCAGTTCTTC. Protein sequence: CASSLADRSKNEQFF.

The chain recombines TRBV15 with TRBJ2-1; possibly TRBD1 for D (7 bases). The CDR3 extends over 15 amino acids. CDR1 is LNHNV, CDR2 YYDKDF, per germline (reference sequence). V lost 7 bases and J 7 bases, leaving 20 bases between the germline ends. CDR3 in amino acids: CATTPFMEGANEQFF. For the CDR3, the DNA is TGTGCCACCACCCCTTTCATGGAGGGGGCGAATGAGCAGTTCTTC.

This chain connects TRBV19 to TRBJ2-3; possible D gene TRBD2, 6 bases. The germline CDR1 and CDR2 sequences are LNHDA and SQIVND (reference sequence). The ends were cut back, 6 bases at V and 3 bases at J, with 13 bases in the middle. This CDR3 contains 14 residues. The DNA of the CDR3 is TGTGCCAGTAGCACCGGAGGGACGACAGATACGCAGTATTTT. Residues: CASSTGGTTDTQYF.